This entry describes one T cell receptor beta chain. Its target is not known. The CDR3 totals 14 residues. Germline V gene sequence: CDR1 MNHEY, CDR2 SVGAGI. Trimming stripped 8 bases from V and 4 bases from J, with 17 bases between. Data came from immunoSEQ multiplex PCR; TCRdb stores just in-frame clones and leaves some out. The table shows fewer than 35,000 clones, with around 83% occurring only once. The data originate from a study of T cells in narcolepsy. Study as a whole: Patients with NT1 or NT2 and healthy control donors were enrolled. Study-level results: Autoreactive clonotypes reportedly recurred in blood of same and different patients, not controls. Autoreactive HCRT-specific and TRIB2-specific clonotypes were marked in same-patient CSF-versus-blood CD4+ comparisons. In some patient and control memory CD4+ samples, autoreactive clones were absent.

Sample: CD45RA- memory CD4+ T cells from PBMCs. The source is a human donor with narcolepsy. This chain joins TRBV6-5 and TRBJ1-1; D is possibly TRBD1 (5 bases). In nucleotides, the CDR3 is TGTGCCAGCTCCAGGACAAGGGGCACCACTGAAGCTTTCTTT. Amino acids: CASSRTRGTTEAFF.